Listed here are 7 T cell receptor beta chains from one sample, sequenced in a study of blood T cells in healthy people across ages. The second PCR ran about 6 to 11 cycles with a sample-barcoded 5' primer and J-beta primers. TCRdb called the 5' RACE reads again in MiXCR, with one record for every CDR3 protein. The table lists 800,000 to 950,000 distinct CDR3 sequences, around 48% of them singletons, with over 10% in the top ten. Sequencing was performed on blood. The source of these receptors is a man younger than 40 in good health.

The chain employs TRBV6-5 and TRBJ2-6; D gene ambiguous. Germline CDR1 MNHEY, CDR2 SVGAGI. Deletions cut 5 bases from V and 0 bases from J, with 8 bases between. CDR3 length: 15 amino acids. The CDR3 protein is CASSRVASGANVLTF. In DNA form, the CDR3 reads TGTGCCAGCAGTCGGGTCGCCTCTGGGGCCAACGTCCTGACTTTC.

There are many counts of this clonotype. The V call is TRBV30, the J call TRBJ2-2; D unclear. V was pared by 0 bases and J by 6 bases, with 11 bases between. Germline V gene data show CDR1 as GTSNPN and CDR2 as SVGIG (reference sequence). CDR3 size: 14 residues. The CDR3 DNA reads TGTGCCTGGAGTGTACTCCAGGAATCCGGGGAGCTGTTTTTT. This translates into CAWSVLQESGELFF. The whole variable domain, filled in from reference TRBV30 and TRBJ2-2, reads SQTIHQWPATLVQPVGSPLSLECTVEGTSNPNLYWYRQAAGRGLQLLFYSVGIGQISSEVPQNLSASRPQDRQFILSSKKLLLSDSGFYLCAWSVLQESGELFFGEGSRLTVL.

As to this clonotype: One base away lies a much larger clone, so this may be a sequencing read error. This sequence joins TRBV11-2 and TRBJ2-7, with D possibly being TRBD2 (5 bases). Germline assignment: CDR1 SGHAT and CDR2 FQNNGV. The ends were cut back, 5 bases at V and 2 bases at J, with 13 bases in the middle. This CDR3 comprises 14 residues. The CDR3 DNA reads TGTGCCAGCAGCGTCGGGGTTGATACCTACGAGCAGTACTTC. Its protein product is CASSVGVDTYEQYF.

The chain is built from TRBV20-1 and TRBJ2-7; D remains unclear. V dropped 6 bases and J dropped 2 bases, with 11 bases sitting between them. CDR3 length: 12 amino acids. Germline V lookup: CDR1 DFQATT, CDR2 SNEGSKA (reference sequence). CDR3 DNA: TGCAGTGCCGAGACTGGGGCCTACGAGCAGTACTTC. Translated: CSAETGAYEQYF.

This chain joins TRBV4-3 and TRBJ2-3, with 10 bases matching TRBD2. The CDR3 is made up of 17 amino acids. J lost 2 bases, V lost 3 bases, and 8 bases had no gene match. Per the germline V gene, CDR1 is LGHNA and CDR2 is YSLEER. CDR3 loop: CASSQTSGFVFTDTQYF. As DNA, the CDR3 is TGCGCCAGCAGCCAGACTAGCGGGTTTGTTTTCACAGATACGCAGTATTTT.

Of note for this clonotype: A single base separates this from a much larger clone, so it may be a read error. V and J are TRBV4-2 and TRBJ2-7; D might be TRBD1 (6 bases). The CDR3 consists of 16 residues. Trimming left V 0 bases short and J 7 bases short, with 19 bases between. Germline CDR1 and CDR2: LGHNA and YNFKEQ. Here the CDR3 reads CASSQDGGGPSNEQYF. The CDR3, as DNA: TGTGCCAGCAGCCAAGATGGGGGCGGACCGTCGAATGAGCAGTACTTC.

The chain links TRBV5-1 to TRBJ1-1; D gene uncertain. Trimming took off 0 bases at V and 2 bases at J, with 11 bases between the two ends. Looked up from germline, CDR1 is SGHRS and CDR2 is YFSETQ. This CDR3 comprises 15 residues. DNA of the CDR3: TGCGCCAGCAGCTTGGTTGCAGTCGGAAACACTGAAGCTTTCTTT. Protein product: CASSLVAVGNTEAFF.